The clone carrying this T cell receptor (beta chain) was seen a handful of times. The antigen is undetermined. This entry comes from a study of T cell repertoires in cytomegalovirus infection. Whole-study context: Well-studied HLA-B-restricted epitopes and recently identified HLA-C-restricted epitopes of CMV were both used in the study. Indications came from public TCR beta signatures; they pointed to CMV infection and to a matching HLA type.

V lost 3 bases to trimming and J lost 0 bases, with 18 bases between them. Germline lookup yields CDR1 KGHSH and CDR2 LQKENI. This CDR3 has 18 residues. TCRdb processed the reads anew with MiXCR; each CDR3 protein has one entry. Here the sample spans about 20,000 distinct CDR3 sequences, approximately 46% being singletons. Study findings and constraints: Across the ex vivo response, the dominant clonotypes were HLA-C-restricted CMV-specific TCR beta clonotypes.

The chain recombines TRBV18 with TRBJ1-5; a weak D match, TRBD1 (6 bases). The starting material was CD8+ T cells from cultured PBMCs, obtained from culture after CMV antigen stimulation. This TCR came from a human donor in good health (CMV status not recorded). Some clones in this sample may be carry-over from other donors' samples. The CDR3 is CASSPQSGQDDSNQPQHF. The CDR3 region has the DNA TGTGCCAGCTCACCCCAGTCGGGACAAGATGATAGCAATCAGCCCCAGCATTTT.